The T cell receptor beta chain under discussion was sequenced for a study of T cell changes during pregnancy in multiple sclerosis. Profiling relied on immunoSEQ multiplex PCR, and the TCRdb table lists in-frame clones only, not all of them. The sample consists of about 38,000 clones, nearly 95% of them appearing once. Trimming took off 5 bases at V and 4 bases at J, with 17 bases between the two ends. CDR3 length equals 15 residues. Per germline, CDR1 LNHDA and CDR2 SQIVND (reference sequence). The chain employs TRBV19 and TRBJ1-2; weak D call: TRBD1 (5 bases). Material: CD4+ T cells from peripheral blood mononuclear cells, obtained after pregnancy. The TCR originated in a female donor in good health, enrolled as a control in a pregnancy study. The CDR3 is CASSLGGISRYGYTF. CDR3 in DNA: TGTGCCAGTAGTCTCGGGGGGATAAGTCGCTATGGCTACACCTTC.